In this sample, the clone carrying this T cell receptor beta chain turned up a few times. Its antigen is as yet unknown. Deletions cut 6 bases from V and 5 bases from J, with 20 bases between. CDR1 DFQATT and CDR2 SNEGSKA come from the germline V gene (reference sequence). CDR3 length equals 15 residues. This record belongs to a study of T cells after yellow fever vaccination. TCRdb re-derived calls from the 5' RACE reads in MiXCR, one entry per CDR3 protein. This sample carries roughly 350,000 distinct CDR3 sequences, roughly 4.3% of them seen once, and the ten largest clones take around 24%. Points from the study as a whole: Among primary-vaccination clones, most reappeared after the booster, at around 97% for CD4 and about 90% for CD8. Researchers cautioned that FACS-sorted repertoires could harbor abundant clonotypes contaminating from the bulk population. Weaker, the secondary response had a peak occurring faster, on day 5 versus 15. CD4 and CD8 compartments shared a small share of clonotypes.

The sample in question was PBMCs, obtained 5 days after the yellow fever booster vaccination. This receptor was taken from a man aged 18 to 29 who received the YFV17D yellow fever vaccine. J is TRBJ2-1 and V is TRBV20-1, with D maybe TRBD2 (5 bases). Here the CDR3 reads CSATTNSGIHNEQFF. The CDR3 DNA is TGCAGTGCGACAACCAACTCCGGGATCCACAATGAGCAGTTCTTC.